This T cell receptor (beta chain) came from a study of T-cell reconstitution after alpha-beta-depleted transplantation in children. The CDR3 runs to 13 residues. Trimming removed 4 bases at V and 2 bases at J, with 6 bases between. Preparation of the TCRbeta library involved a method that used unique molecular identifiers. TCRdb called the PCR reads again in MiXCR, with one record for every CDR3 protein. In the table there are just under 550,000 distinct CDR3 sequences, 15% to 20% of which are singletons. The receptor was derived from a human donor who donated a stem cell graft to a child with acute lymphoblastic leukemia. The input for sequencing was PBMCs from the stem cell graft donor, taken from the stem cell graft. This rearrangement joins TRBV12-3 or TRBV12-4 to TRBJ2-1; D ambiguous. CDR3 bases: TGTGCCAGCAGTTCCGACACCTACAATGAGCAGTTCTTC. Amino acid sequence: CASSSDTYNEQFF.